This TCR beta chain is from a study of blood T cell repertoires in COVID-19. In the study overall: Specimens from acute and convalescent COVID-19 originated in the United States, Italy and Spain. Sample material is recorded as cDNA or gDNA derived from T cells, B-cell-depleted T cells, or PBMCs.

Germline lookup yields CDR1 LGHNA and CDR2 YNFKEQ. The CDR3 runs to 15 residues. V shed 2 bases, J shed 3 bases, and the junction held 2 bases outside the gene matches. Under the authors' procedure: Reference gene primer amplification gave nucleated cell count estimates. The repertoire was sequenced with immunoSEQ multiplex PCR; TCRdb's copy has only in-frame clones and lacks some. The DNA gave D and trimming, while V, J and clone size come from that table. The repertoire consists of over 200,000 clones, with roughly 90% occurring once and the leading ten covering 2.5% to 3.5%. The TCR comes from a woman in her sixties or seventies with acute or convalescent COVID-19. V is TRBV4-2 and J is TRBJ1-2; 11 bases are shared with TRBD1. The sequencing input was peripheral blood. The CDR3 loop reads CASSQRDRGDYGYTF. The CDR3 DNA is TGTGCCAGCAGCCAACGGGACAGGGGGGACTATGGCTACACCTTC.